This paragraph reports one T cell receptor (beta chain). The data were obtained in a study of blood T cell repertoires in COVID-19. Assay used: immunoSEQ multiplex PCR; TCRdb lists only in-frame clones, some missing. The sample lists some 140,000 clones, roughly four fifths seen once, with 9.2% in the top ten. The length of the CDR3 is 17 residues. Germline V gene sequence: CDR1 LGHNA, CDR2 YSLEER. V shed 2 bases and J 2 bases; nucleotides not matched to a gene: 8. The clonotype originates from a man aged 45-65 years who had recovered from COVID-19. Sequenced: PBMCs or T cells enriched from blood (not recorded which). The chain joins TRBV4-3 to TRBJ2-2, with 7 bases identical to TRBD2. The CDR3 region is CASSQMPGGTNTGELFF. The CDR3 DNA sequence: TGCGCCAGCAGCCAAATGCCGGGGGGAACCAACACCGGGGAGCTGTTTTTT.